The 29 T cell receptor beta chains below all came from one sample that was sequenced in a study of post-analysis software for immune sequencing data. Points from the study as a whole: Patients had higher frequencies than controls of about 5 TRBV segments, including TRBV5-6, TRBV5-1 and TRBV20-1.

Every TCR beta cDNA library bore unique molecular identifiers. Each CDR3 protein is one row after TCRdb ran MiXCR on the PCR reads. The table shows about 500,000 distinct CDR3 sequences, with approximately 45% occurring only once. No antigens are known for them. Sequencing input: blood. These receptors were obtained from a girl between 10 and 17 years old with multiple sclerosis.

The chain joins TRBV12-3 or TRBV12-4 to TRBJ1-5; D is unresolved. Trimming shortened V by 3 bases and J by 3 bases, and 12 bases separated the two germline ends. The CDR3 is made up of 15 amino acids. The CDR3 reads CASSLGGSINQPQHF. The DNA for the CDR3 is TGTGCCAGCAGTTTGGGAGGATCAATCAATCAGCCCCAGCATTTT.

The rearrangement joins TRBV28 to TRBJ2-5; a weak D match, TRBD2 (8 bases). The CDR3 contains 15 residues. Germline lookup yields CDR1 MDHEN and CDR2 SYDVKM. V was clipped by 2 bases and J by 2 bases, with 12 bases between them. In DNA form, the CDR3 reads TGTGCCAGCAGTTTACGGGGGGGACAGCAAGAGACCCAGTACTTC. Translation: CASSLRGGQQETQYF.

This clonotype was counted only a few times. The chain uses TRBV7-6 and TRBJ1-2; 8 positions agree with TRBD1. The CDR3 has 15 amino acids. Germline lookup yields CDR1 SGHVS and CDR2 FNYEAQ. Trimming removed 0 bases from V and 4 bases from J; junction bases left unmatched: 4. The chain's CDR3 is CASSLAGQGTYGYTF. As DNA, the CDR3 is TGTGCCAGCAGCTTAGCCGGACAGGGTACCTATGGCTACACCTTC.

The gene calls are TRBV10-3 and TRBJ2-1, with 8 bases fitting TRBD2. CDR1 ENHRY and CDR2 SYGVKD come from the germline V gene. V was clipped by 5 bases and J by 0 bases; unmatched bases: 9. The CDR3 covers 17 residues. CDR3 amino acids: CAISRTSGLGSYNEQFF. CDR3 nucleotides: TGTGCCATCAGTAGAACCTCGGGACTAGGCTCCTACAATGAGCAGTTCTTC.

This clonotype turned up a few times. The rearrangement joins TRBV29-1 to TRBJ2-7; D is perhaps TRBD1 or TRBD2 (6 bases each). CDR1 is SQVTM, CDR2 ANQGSEA, per germline. The CDR3 has 13 residues. Deletions cut 6 bases from V and 3 bases from J, with 15 bases between. CDR3 sequence reads: CSVRGTLLYEQYF. The CDR3, as DNA: TGCAGCGTCCGCGGGACACTCCTCTACGAGCAGTACTTC.

This chain uses TRBV29-1 with TRBJ2-3; possibly TRBD1 or TRBD2 for D (8 bases each). V shed 4 bases and J shed 5 bases, with 16 bases lying between them. CDR1 SQVTM and CDR2 ANQGSEA come from the germline V gene. This CDR3 has 14 amino acids. The CDR3 nucleotides are TGCAGCGTTGTGAGTAGCGGGACAGGAGATACGCAGTATTTT. This gives the protein CSVVSSGTGDTQYF.

The chain carries TRBV7-9 and TRBJ1-4; 7 bases align to TRBD1. CDR3 length equals 14 residues. Germline V lookup: CDR1 SEHNR, CDR2 FQNEAQ (reference sequence). The junction had 1 base not matched to a gene; V was cut back by 0 bases and J by 6 bases. CDR3 sequence (DNA): TGTGCCAGCAGCTTAGCAGGGGGCGATGAAAAACTGTTTTTT. Translating it yields CASSLAGGDEKLFF.

The chain joins TRBV28 to TRBJ2-5, with TRBD1 matching 8 bases. The end of the DNA is better explained by TRBJ2-7, so the J call may be wrong. The length of the CDR3 is 13 residues. CDR1 MDHEN and CDR2 SYDVKM come from the germline V gene. The CDR3, as DNA: TGTGCCAGCAGAAACAGGGGGGTTCCCGAGCAGTACTTC. Amino acids: CASRNRGVPEQYF.

This chain joins TRBV5-5 and TRBJ2-5; maybe TRBD1 (6 bases). The germline V gene has CDR1 SGHKS and CDR2 YYEKEE (reference sequence). Trimming left V 6 bases short and J 5 bases short, with 14 bases between. The CDR3 has 13 residues. In DNA, the CDR3 is TGTGCCAGCAAAGCCAGGGGTTGGGAGACCCAGTACTTC. Its translation: CASKARGWETQYF.

The chain carries TRBV15 and TRBJ2-1, with 8 bases fitting TRBD2. The V gene end was trimmed by 5 bases and the J gene end by 7 bases; junction bases not matched to a gene: 13. Germline V gene data show CDR1 as LNHNV and CDR2 as YYDKDF (reference sequence). The length of the CDR3 is 16 residues. CDR3 in amino acids: CATSGERESRVNEQFF. The CDR3 coding sequence is TGTGCCACCAGCGGGGAGCGGGAGTCCAGAGTGAATGAGCAGTTCTTC.

The chain employs TRBV28 and TRBJ2-2, with TRBD1 matching over 8 bases. The CDR3 extends over 16 amino acids. From germline, CDR1 is MDHEN and CDR2 SYDVKM. J gave up 1 base and V 6 bases, and 7 bases lay outside the gene matches. The CDR3 loop reads CASRLTGTGNTGELFF. The CDR3 DNA sequence: TGTGCCAGCAGGCTGACCGGGACAGGGAACACCGGGGAGCTGTTTTTT.

This clonotype has only one observation. The chain has TRBV28 and TRBJ2-7; possible D gene TRBD1, 6 bases. In germline, CDR1 is MDHEN, CDR2 SYDVKM. Trimming cost V 1 base and J 7 bases, with 17 bases left between them. CDR3 size: 15 residues. As DNA, the CDR3 is TGTGCCAGCAGTTTATCGTGGGACACGGCTAGGGAGCAGTACTTC. The encoded protein is CASSLSWDTAREQYF.

This clonotype occurred a few times. The rearrangement joins TRBV20-1 to TRBJ2-7; D may be TRBD1 or TRBD2 (6 bases each). The CDR3 extends over 14 amino acids. In germline, CDR1 is DFQATT, CDR2 SNEGSKA (reference sequence). The germline V and J ends were trimmed by 6 bases and 1 base, with 16 bases remaining between them. The CDR3 DNA is TGCAGTGCCCAACCGGGGGCGGCGTCCTACGAGCAGTACTTC. Translating gives CSAQPGAASYEQYF.

Written as DNA, the CDR3 is TGTGCCAGCAGCTCCCTCCAGTCGGCGGCGCGAGGGACCCAGTACTTC. Its protein is CASSSLQSAARGTQYF. The V and J genes are TRBV11-2 and TRBJ2-5, with D unclear. The CDR3 consists of 16 residues. V lost 4 bases, J lost 7 bases, and 22 bases lay in between. Germline V gene data show CDR1 as SGHAT and CDR2 as FQNNGV.

This clonotype was seen at least ten times. This chain uses TRBV12-3 or TRBV12-4 with TRBJ2-5; D unclear. This CDR3 is 13 amino acids long. Trimming took off 0 bases at V and 11 bases at J, with 13 bases between the two ends. DNA of the CDR3: TGTGCCAGCAGTTTAGCAGGGTCGGGTGAGCAGTACTTC. This codes for CASSLAGSGEQYF.

The chain has TRBV20-1 and TRBJ2-1; D is perhaps TRBD2 (5 bases). This CDR3 is 14 amino acids long. V was shortened by 1 base and J by 4 bases, with 11 bases between the two germline ends. Germline V gives CDR1 DFQATT, CDR2 SNEGSKA (reference sequence). The CDR3 spells CSARGENLYNEQFF. Written as DNA, the CDR3 is TGCAGTGCTAGAGGGGAGAATCTATACAATGAGCAGTTCTTC.

This clonotype showed up just once. V gene TRBV7-2 combines with J gene TRBJ2-3; D remains unclear. Germline loops: CDR1 SGHTA, CDR2 FQGNSA. V lost 5 bases, J lost 4 bases, and 16 bases lay in between. CDR3 length: 15 residues. The CDR3 reads CASSQDVPGSDTQYF. The CDR3 region has the DNA TGTGCCAGCAGCCAAGATGTTCCGGGTTCAGATACGCAGTATTTT.

This clonotype was detected a few times. At one boundary the junction diverges from the germline segment, which might be a read error. The J gene is TRBJ2-4, the V gene TRBV29-1; D gene uncertain. The J call may be faulty, since TRBJ2-7 better matches the DNA end. There are 13 residues in the CDR3. Germline values: CDR1 SQVTM, CDR2 ANQGSEA. The CDR3 sequence: CSVEERATYEQYF. CDR3 sequence (DNA): TGCAGCGTCGAAGAAAGGGCCACCTACGAGCAGTACTTC.

There are a few counts of this clonotype. The V and J genes are TRBV4-1 and TRBJ2-5, with 9 bases that match TRBD2. The J call may not be correct, given that the DNA end is closer to TRBJ2-7. The CDR3 has 17 residues. Germline values: CDR1 MGHRA, CDR2 YSYEKL. The CDR3 DNA reads TGCGCCAGCAGCCAAGATCCCGGGACTAGCTCACTCAGCGAGCAGTACTTC. This codes for CASSQDPGTSSLSEQYF.

In its sample, this clonotype was seen a few times. The chain links TRBV5-1 to TRBJ2-4; TRBD2 agrees at 7 bases. Germline CDR1 is SGHRS and CDR2 is YFSETQ. The J segment lost 0 bases and the V segment lost 3 bases, leaving 3 bases of the junction unmatched. This CDR3 has 15 amino acids. The CDR3 bases are TGCGCCAGCAGCTCTAGCGGACTAGCCAAAAACATTCAGTACTTC. Translating gives CASSSSGLAKNIQYF.

This chain uses TRBV5-5 with TRBJ2-3; D possibly corresponds to TRBD2 (6 bases). Germline V lookup: CDR1 SGHKS, CDR2 YYEKEE (reference sequence). The CDR3 totals 14 residues. Trimming took 5 bases from V and 5 from J, leaving 15 bases between them. CDR3 coding DNA: TGTGCCAGCAGAAGGTTCGGGAGAGAAGATACGCAGTATTTT. Encoded protein: CASRRFGREDTQYF.

This clonotype was counted many times. The chain has TRBV13 and TRBJ2-1, with 9 bases that match TRBD1. Germline trimming cut 8 bases from V and 3 bases from J; bases unmatched to any gene: 2. The germline CDR1 and CDR2 sequences are PRHDT and FYEKMQ (reference sequence). CDR3 size: 13 residues. The CDR3 nucleotides are TGTGCCAGCTCGGACAGGGGCTACAATGAGCAGTTCTTC. Protein: CASSDRGYNEQFF.

The chain recombines TRBV20-1 with TRBJ2-5, with D perhaps matching TRBD1 (5 bases). There are 14 residues in the CDR3. Germline CDR1 is DFQATT and CDR2 is SNEGSKA (reference sequence). V dropped 4 bases and J dropped 2 bases, with 14 bases sitting between them. The CDR3 reads CSATALDNQETQYF. The CDR3 DNA sequence: TGCAGTGCTACGGCCTTGGACAATCAAGAGACCCAGTACTTC.

This clonotype was detected a few times. The rearrangement uses TRBV15 and TRBJ1-2; 9 bases map to TRBD1. Germline CDR1 is LNHNV and CDR2 is YYDKDF (reference sequence). With 2 bases clipped from V and 4 bases from J, the junction kept 5 bases outside the gene matches. The CDR3 length is 15 residues. In nucleotides, the CDR3 is TGTGCCACCAGCAGACAGGGACAGGGCACCTATGGCTACACCTTC. Protein product: CATSRQGQGTYGYTF.

A remark on this clonotype: This may be a read error, as it is one base from a much larger clone. This chain connects TRBV4-1 to TRBJ2-1, with D possibly called TRBD1 or TRBD2 (6 bases each). The CDR3 consists of 17 residues. Looked up from germline, CDR1 is MGHRA and CDR2 is YSYEKL. V was clipped by 2 bases and J by 5 bases, with 19 bases between them. CDR3 in DNA: TGCGCCAGCAGCCAATCCCTGAGGGGGGAAACCCACAATGAGCAGTTCTTC. It is translated as CASSQSLRGETHNEQFF.

The rearrangement links TRBV12-3 or TRBV12-4 to TRBJ1-1; 8 bases align to TRBD1. There are 13 residues in the CDR3. With V trimmed by 7 bases and J by 3 bases, 4 bases remained unmatched. CDR3 in amino acids: CASTLQGDTEAFF. The CDR3 nucleotides read TGTGCCAGCACCTTACAGGGGGACACTGAAGCTTTCTTT.

This CDR3 is CSVEERTSTDTQYF. The CDR3 DNA is TGCAGCGTTGAGGAGCGGACTAGCACAGATACGCAGTATTTT. The V call is TRBV29-1, the J call TRBJ2-3; TRBD2 might be the D (5 bases). CDR1 SQVTM and CDR2 ANQGSEA come from the germline V gene. This CDR3 is 14 amino acids long. With 3 bases removed from V and 0 bases from J, the gap between germline ends came to 10 bases.

This rearrangement joins TRBV25-1 to TRBJ2-7, with TRBD2 as a possible D gene (5 bases). Trimming left V 1 base short and J 2 bases short, with 9 bases between. CDR1 is MGHDK and CDR2 is SYGVNS in the germline V gene. This CDR3 region has 14 residues. The CDR3, as DNA: TGTGCCAGCAGTGAATCAGCCGGGGCCTACGAGCAGTACTTC. The encoded protein is CASSESAGAYEQYF.

This clonotype was counted only a few times. The chain couples TRBV4-3 to TRBJ2-7; possibly TRBD1 or TRBD2 for D (5 bases each). CDR3 length: 14 amino acids. The V gene's germline CDR1 is LGHNA and CDR2 YSLEER. Trimming cost V 0 bases and J 4 bases, with 10 bases left between them. The CDR3 DNA follows: TGCGCCAGCAGCCAAGATCTCAGGGAGTACGAGCAGTACTTC. It is translated as CASSQDLREYEQYF.